A single sample is the source of the 30 T cell receptor beta chains below, sequenced in a study of post-analysis software for immune sequencing data. Regarding the study as a whole: Four or five TRBV segments were significantly more frequent in patients than in controls. TRBV5-6, TRBV5-1 and TRBV20-1 were among these segments.

TCR beta cDNA libraries included unique molecular identifiers. TCRdb itself ran the PCR reads through MiXCR, one entry per CDR3 protein. The sample holds 700,000 to 800,000 distinct CDR3 sequences; roughly 27% are singletons and the top ten take around 0.6%. For these receptors, no antigen is known. The specimen sequenced was blood. These receptors were collected from a girl between 5 and 17 years old with multiple sclerosis.

This clonotype occurred a few times. V gene TRBV12-3 or TRBV12-4 combines with J gene TRBJ2-5; 9 bases agree with TRBD2. This CDR3 comprises 17 residues. The V gene end was trimmed by 3 bases and the J gene end by 3 bases; junction bases not matched to a gene: 11. DNA of the CDR3: TGTGCCAGCAGTTTCCGTCTCCTAGCGGGGCAAGAAGAGACCCAGTACTTC. Amino acids: CASSFRLLAGQEETQYF.

The CDR3 coding sequence is TGTGCCAGCAGCCAATGGGACGTCCACAATCAGCCCCAGCATTTT. As protein: CASSQWDVHNQPQHF. This chain connects TRBV7-2 to TRBJ1-5, with D perhaps matching TRBD1 (5 bases). The ends were cut back, 5 bases at V and 3 bases at J, with 14 bases in the middle. Germline-derived CDR1 and CDR2 are SGHTA and FQGNSA. CDR3 length: 15 residues.

V is TRBV7-9 and J is TRBJ2-7; 12 bases align to TRBD1. V shed 5 bases and J 2 bases; nucleotides not matched to a gene: 16. Germline V CDR1 and CDR2: SEHNR, FQNEAQ (reference sequence). The CDR3 totals 19 residues. In nucleotides, the CDR3 is TGTGCCAGCAGCGGGATCGGGACAGGGGGCCCGCATGCTACCTACGAGCAGTACTTC. Its protein is CASSGIGTGGPHATYEQYF.

The rearrangement uses TRBV7-9 and TRBJ2-7; D unclear. CDR1 is SEHNR and CDR2 is FQNEAQ in the germline V gene (reference sequence). With 5 bases removed from V and 6 bases from J, the gap between germline ends came to 11 bases. The length of the CDR3 is 12 residues. The CDR3 coding sequence is TGTGCCAGCAGCAATAACAACGGCGAGCAGTACTTC. It specifies CASSNNNGEQYF.

The rearrangement joins TRBV5-1 to TRBJ2-1; 7 positions match TRBD2. Germline assignment: CDR1 SGHRS and CDR2 YFSETQ. The CDR3 totals 14 residues. Trimming cost V 9 bases and J 9 bases; bases outside gene matches: 15. The CDR3 DNA reads as TGCGCCACCAATCCTCCCGGGGGGTACGGTGAGCAGTTCTTC. Translated: CATNPPGGYGEQFF.

This clonotype turned up a few times. J is TRBJ1-4 and V is TRBV6-4; no clear D gene. Germline V gene lookup returns CDR1 MRHNA and CDR2 SNTAGT. V lost 0 bases and J 5 bases, leaving 13 bases between the germline ends. The CDR3 has 16 residues. This CDR3 is CASSDSGGSANEKLFF. In DNA, the CDR3 is TGTGCCAGCAGTGACTCCGGTGGATCAGCAAATGAAAAACTGTTTTTT.

This clonotype was observed a few times. A much more abundant neighbour one base away suggests this may be a read error. The chain employs TRBV29-1 and TRBJ2-6; D is ambiguous. Germline V gene data show CDR1 as SQVTM and CDR2 as ANQGSEA. The length of the CDR3 is 11 residues. The V gene lost 8 bases and the J gene lost 6 bases, with 8 bases spanning the gap. The CDR3 loop reads CSLLEANVLTF. The CDR3 bases are TGCAGCCTTCTTGAGGCCAACGTCCTGACTTTC.

A few counts support this clonotype. This sequence joins TRBV20-1 and TRBJ2-1; D ambiguous. V lost 0 bases, J lost 2 bases, and 14 bases lay in between. The CDR3 totals 16 residues. Germline values: CDR1 DFQATT, CDR2 SNEGSKA (reference sequence). The CDR3 loop is CSARDDPTLAYNEQFF. The CDR3 nucleotides read TGCAGTGCTAGAGATGACCCGACCCTGGCCTACAATGAGCAGTTCTTC.

This clonotype was seen many times. This sequence joins TRBV7-2 and TRBJ1-2, with unresolved D. This CDR3 has 12 residues. Trimming took 3 bases from V and 5 from J, leaving 7 bases between them. CDR1 SGHTA and CDR2 FQGNSA come from the germline V gene. The CDR3 sequence is CASSFEMYGYTF. In DNA, the CDR3 is TGTGCCAGCAGCTTCGAGATGTATGGCTACACCTTC.

This clonotype has only a few counts. V usage is TRBV20-1 and J usage is TRBJ2-5; D not certain. Germline CDR1 is DFQATT and CDR2 is SNEGSKA (reference sequence). The CDR3 has 13 residues. V was cut by 5 bases and J by 1 base, with 11 bases left in between. The CDR3 reads CSAPPWGQETQYF. The CDR3 DNA sequence: TGCAGTGCTCCACCTTGGGGCCAAGAGACCCAGTACTTC.

V gene TRBV15 combines with J gene TRBJ2-3; D not resolved. The V gene lost 0 bases and the J gene lost 1 base, with 8 bases spanning the gap. Germline-derived CDR1 and CDR2 are LNHNV and YYDKDF (reference sequence). The CDR3 runs to 15 residues. The CDR3 loop reads CATSRDRSRTDTQYF. For the CDR3, the DNA is TGTGCCACCAGCAGAGATAGGAGTCGCACAGATACGCAGTATTTT.

This clonotype was detected a few times. The rearrangement links TRBV20-1 to TRBJ1-6; 12 bases are a match to TRBD1. The germline V gene encodes CDR1 DFQATT and CDR2 SNEGSKA (reference sequence). The CDR3 is 17 residues long. V was clipped by 6 bases and J by 9 bases; unmatched bases: 15. The CDR3 protein is CSARDPGQGASSSPLHF. In nucleotides, the CDR3 is TGCAGTGCCAGGGATCCGGGACAGGGGGCGTCCAGTTCACCCCTCCACTTT.

A single count supports this clonotype. The chain employs TRBV7-9 and TRBJ2-7; possibly TRBD1 for D (6 bases). TRBJ2-5 explains the end of the DNA better; the J call may be wrong. The germline CDR1 and CDR2 sequences are SEHNR and FQNEAQ (reference sequence). CDR3 length: 15 amino acids. CDR3 sequence reads: CASSLSTGSAETQYF. In DNA form, the CDR3 reads TGTGCCAGCAGCTTATCCACAGGGTCCGCGGAGACCCAGTACTTC.

This clonotype has just a few counts. V and J are TRBV10-2 and TRBJ1-1; unclear D gene. The germline V and J ends were trimmed by 2 bases and 1 base, with 5 bases remaining between them. Germline lookup yields CDR1 WSHSY and CDR2 SAAADI. CDR3 size: 13 residues. This CDR3 is CASSEAGNTEAFF. As DNA, the CDR3 is TGCGCCAGCAGTGAGGCTGGGAACACTGAAGCTTTCTTT.

J is TRBJ1-2 and V is TRBV5-5; D remains unclear. CDR3 length equals 15 residues. V was shortened by 0 bases and J by 4 bases, with 13 bases between the two germline ends. From germline, CDR1 is SGHKS and CDR2 YYEKEE (reference sequence). The CDR3 region has the DNA TGTGCCAGCAGCTTGGAGGCAGAGAGGTTCTATGGCTACACCTTC. As protein: CASSLEAERFYGYTF.

This clonotype turned up a few times. V and J are TRBV3-1 and TRBJ2-5; 16 nucleotides line up with TRBD2. The CDR3 is 17 residues long. Per germline, CDR1 LGHDT and CDR2 YNNKEL (reference sequence). V gave up 3 bases and J gave up 5 bases; unmatched junction bases: 6. For the CDR3, the DNA is TGTGCCAGCAGCCATTGGGGACTAGCGGGAGGGAGCGAGACCCAGTACTTC. It translates to CASSHWGLAGGSETQYF.

The chain employs TRBV20-1 and TRBJ1-2, with D maybe TRBD1 (6 bases). V lost 6 bases and J lost 4, with 12 bases in between. The CDR3 covers 12 residues. Germline values: CDR1 DFQATT, CDR2 SNEGSKA (reference sequence). This chain's CDR3 is CSARQALYGYTF. DNA of the CDR3: TGCAGTGCGCGACAGGCCCTCTATGGCTACACCTTC.

This clonotype was observed a handful of times. CDR3 region: CASSLMVDTAGASEQFF. The DNA of the CDR3 is TGTGCCAGCAGTTTAATGGTGGATACAGCGGGAGCATCTGAGCAGTTCTTC. This sequence joins TRBV12-3 or TRBV12-4 and TRBJ2-1, with TRBD2 matching over 8 bases. The V segment lost 2 bases and the J segment 9 bases; nucleotides outside the gene matches: 15. This CDR3 is 17 amino acids long.

This chain links TRBV20-1 with TRBJ2-6; possible D gene TRBD1, 6 bases. The CDR3 length is 21 residues. Between the trimmed V and J ends, which lost 4 bases and 1 base, there was a span of 29 bases. The germline gives CDR1 DFQATT, CDR2 SNEGSKA (reference sequence). In DNA, the CDR3 is TGCAGTGCTACCCCCGGGACAACTAGAGGTCAAACCCAATCTGGGGCCAACGTCCTGACTTTC. As protein: CSATPGTTRGQTQSGANVLTF.

The chain carries TRBV5-5 and TRBJ2-1; TRBD2 aligns across 13 bases. CDR3 length: 19 residues. CDR1 is SGHKS, CDR2 YYEKEE, per germline (reference sequence). V lost 5 bases, J lost 0 bases, and 11 bases stayed unmatched. In DNA, the CDR3 is TGTGCCAGCAGATACCCCGGGACTAGCGGGACCAGCTCCTACAATGAGCAGTTCTTC. Translated, it gives CASRYPGTSGTSSYNEQFF.

In this sample, this clonotype turned up a few times. The rearrangement joins TRBV10-3 to TRBJ2-7; 10 bases fit TRBD1. The J segment lost 5 bases and the V segment lost 6 bases, leaving 7 bases of the junction unmatched. Germline V gene lookup returns CDR1 ENHRY and CDR2 SYGVKD. The CDR3 sequence is 14 residues long. This chain's CDR3 is CAISPDRGVNEQYF. CDR3 nucleotides: TGTGCCATCAGCCCGGACAGGGGGGTTAACGAGCAGTACTTC.

This sequence joins TRBV29-1 and TRBJ2-1, with D possibly TRBD1 on 5 matching bases. The V gene's germline CDR1 is SQVTM and CDR2 ANQGSEA. Trimming took off 8 bases at V and 2 bases at J, with 16 bases between the two ends. This CDR3 spans 14 amino acids. The chain's CDR3 is CSSRDSRTYNEQFF. The CDR3 DNA reads TGCAGCTCCCGTGACAGCCGAACCTACAATGAGCAGTTCTTC.

This chain joins TRBV29-1 and TRBJ1-1; D remains ambiguous. Trimming cost V 7 bases and J 4 bases, with 16 bases left between them. CDR1 and CDR2 from the germline V gene are SQVTM and ANQGSEA. The CDR3 has 13 amino acids. CDR3 residues: CSAYKTQATEAFF. The CDR3 DNA sequence: TGCAGCGCCTACAAAACGCAGGCCACTGAAGCTTTCTTT.

Of note for this clonotype: Being one base from a much bigger clone, this may be a read error. The chain uses TRBV10-3 and TRBJ2-5; 8 nucleotides align to TRBD2. Near its end, the DNA agrees better with TRBJ2-7, so the J call may be wrong. The CDR3 is 17 residues long. CDR1 and CDR2 from the germline V gene are ENHRY and SYGVKD. The CDR3 reads CAISESVFGLAGGEQYF. Written as DNA, the CDR3 is TGTGCCATCAGTGAGTCGGTCTTCGGTCTAGCGGGTGGCGAGCAGTACTTC.

The chain carries TRBV9 and TRBJ2-2, with TRBD2 as a possible D gene (6 bases). The germline V and J ends were trimmed by 4 bases and 1 base, with 14 bases remaining between them. CDR3 length: 16 amino acids. CDR1 is SGDLS, CDR2 YYNGEE, per germline. CDR3 sequence (DNA): TGTGCCAGCAGCCAAGGGGTAGCGGTGAACACCGGGGAGCTGTTTTTT. It encodes CASSQGVAVNTGELFF.

The rearrangement links TRBV28 to TRBJ2-7, with D possibly being TRBD2 (7 bases). Trimming took 4 bases from V and 3 from J, leaving 13 bases between them. The CDR3 totals 14 residues. Germline CDR1 MDHEN, CDR2 SYDVKM. DNA of the CDR3: TGTGCCAGCAGTTCACAGGGAGGGTTCTACGAGCAGTACTTC. The encoded protein is CASSSQGGFYEQYF.

With respect to this clonotype: One base away lies a much larger clone, so this may be a sequencing read error. V and J are TRBV7-2 and TRBJ2-6, with TRBD1 matching over 7 bases. The CDR3 totals 17 residues. Germline assignment: CDR1 SGHTA and CDR2 FQGNSA. V trimming: 5 bases; J trimming: 2 bases; junction bases outside the gene matches: 9. CDR3 sequence (DNA): TGTGCCAGCAGCCTCGGATGGGGGACAGCTGGGGCCAACGTCCTGACTTTC. Its protein product is CASSLGWGTAGANVLTF. The variable domain in full, completed from reference TRBV7-2 and TRBJ2-6, reads GAGVSQSPSNKVTEKGKDVELRCDPISGHTALYWYRQSLGQGLEFLIYFQGNSAPDKSGLPSDRFSAERTGGSVSTLTIQRTQQEDSAVYLCASSLGWGTAGANVLTFGAGSRLTVL.

The table lists this clonotype with a few counts. The chain uses TRBV7-2 and TRBJ2-7; 7 bases fit TRBD1. Per the germline V gene, CDR1 is SGHTA and CDR2 is FQGNSA. The V and J ends lost 5 bases and 3 bases, in that order; junction bases with no gene match: 10. This CDR3 has 15 residues. CDR3 region: CASSDAGTADYEQYF. DNA for the CDR3: TGTGCCAGCAGCGACGCCGGGACAGCAGACTACGAGCAGTACTTC.

This chain uses TRBV2 with TRBJ2-4, with no clear D. Gene TRBJ2-7 matches the end of the DNA better, so the J call may be wrong. Germline lookup yields CDR1 SNHLY and CDR2 FYNNEI. This CDR3 contains 15 residues. DNA for the CDR3: TGTGCCAGCAGCGCTGACGAAGCACTAACCTACGAGCAGTACTTC. Its protein product is CASSADEALTYEQYF.

V and J are TRBV10-3 and TRBJ2-1, with 8 bases that match TRBD2. With V trimmed by 7 bases and J by 8 bases, 13 bases remained unmatched. CDR1 is ENHRY and CDR2 is SYGVKD in the germline V gene. This CDR3 region has 15 residues. CDR3 DNA sequence: TGTGCCATCACCGACCGACTAGCGTCGTCCCATGAGCAGTTCTTC. As protein: CAITDRLASSHEQFF.